This TCR beta chain was sequenced for a study of blood T cell repertoires in COVID-19. Sequencing used immunoSEQ multiplex PCR; TCRdb keeps in-frame clones, though not all of them. The table includes some 250,000 clones, roughly 90% detected once. From germline, CDR1 is SGHTA and CDR2 FQGNSA. CDR3 size: 13 residues. J was trimmed by 5 bases and V by 1 base; bases with no gene match: 1. The sequence was obtained from a man aged 25-40 years with active or convalescent COVID-19. Sequencing was done on a sample of peripheral blood. The chain carries TRBV7-2 and TRBJ2-5; TRBD2 aligns across 7 bases. CDR3 bases: TGTGCCAGCAGCTTAGTGGGGGGGGAGACCCAGTACTTC. Amino acids: CASSLVGGETQYF.